This TCR beta chain was recorded in a study of T cells in localized non-small cell lung cancer. Trimming stripped 3 bases from V and 3 bases from J, with 10 bases between. There are 14 residues in the CDR3. The germline V gene has CDR1 KGHSH and CDR2 LQKENI. Sequencing used immunoSEQ multiplex PCR; TCRdb keeps in-frame clones, though not all of them. The table records under 20,000 clones, approximately 91% of them present only once. This chain joins TRBV18 and TRBJ2-3; the D gene is possibly TRBD1 (6 bases). The specimen was peripheral blood, collected before any cancer treatment. This receptor was taken from a man aged 35 to 69 with stage I lung adenocarcinoma. CDR3 in amino acids: CASSPEGGTDTQYF. In DNA, the CDR3 is TGTGCCAGCTCACCGGAAGGGGGTACAGATACGCAGTATTTT.